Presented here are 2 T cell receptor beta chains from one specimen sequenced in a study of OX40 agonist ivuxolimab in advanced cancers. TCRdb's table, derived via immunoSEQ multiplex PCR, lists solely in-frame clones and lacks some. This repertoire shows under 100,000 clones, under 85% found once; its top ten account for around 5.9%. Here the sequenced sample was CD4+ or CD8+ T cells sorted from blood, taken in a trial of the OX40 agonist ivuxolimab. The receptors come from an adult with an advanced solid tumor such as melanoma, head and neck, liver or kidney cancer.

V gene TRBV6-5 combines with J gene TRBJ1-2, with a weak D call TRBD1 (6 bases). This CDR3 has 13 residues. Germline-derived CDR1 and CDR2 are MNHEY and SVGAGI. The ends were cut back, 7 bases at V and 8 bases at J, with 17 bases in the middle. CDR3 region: CASNGGLAWGYTF. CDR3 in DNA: TGTGCCAGCAACGGGGGGCTGGCTTGGGGCTACACCTTC.

Written as DNA, the CDR3 is TGTGCCAGCAGATCTTCTGGAAACACCATATATTTT. It encodes CASRSSGNTIYF. This chain connects TRBV6-6 to TRBJ1-3, with D hard to call. This CDR3 spans 12 amino acids. Per the germline V gene, CDR1 is MNHNY and CDR2 is SVGAGI (reference sequence). V was cut by 6 bases and J by 1 base, with 4 bases left in between.